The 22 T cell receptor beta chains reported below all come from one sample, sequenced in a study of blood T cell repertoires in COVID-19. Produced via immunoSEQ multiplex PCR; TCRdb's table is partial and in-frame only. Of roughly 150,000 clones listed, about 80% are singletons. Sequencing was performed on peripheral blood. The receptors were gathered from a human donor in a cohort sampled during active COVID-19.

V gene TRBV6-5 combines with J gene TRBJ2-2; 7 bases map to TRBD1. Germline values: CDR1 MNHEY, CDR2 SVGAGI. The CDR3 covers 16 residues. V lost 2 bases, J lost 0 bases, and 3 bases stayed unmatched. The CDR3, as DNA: TGTGCCAGCAGTTACCTTGGGACAGCGAACACCGGGGAGCTGTTTTTT. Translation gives CASSYLGTANTGELFF.

CDR3 sequence reads: CASSTGTRETQYF. CDR3 nucleotides: TGTGCCAGCAGTACCGGGACAAGGGAGACCCAGTACTTC. J is TRBJ2-5 and V is TRBV6-2 or TRBV6-3; perhaps TRBD1 as D (6 bases). Germline V gene lookup returns CDR1 MNHEY and CDR2 SVGEGT. V was clipped by 5 bases and J by 5 bases, with 12 bases between them. The CDR3 length is 13 residues.

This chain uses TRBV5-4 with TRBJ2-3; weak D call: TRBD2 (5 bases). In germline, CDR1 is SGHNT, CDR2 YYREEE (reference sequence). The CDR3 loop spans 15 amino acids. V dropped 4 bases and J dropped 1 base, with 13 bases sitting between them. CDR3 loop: CASSLEVSRTDTQYF. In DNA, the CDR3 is TGTGCCAGCAGCCTGGAGGTTAGCCGCACAGATACGCAGTATTTT. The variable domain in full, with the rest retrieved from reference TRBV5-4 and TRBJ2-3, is ETGVTQSPTHLIKTRGQQVTLRCSSQSGHNTVSWYQQALGQGPQFIFQYYREEENGRGNFPPRFSGLQFPNYSSELNVNALELDDSALYLCASSLEVSRTDTQYFGPGTRLTVL.

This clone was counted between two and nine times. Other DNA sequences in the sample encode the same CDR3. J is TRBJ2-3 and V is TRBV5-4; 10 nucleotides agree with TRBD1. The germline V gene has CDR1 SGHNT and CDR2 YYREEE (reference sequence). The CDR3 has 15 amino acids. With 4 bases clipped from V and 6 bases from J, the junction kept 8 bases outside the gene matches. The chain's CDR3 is CASSRQGTGEDTQYF. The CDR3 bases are TGTGCCAGCAGCCGGCAAGGGACAGGGGAGGATACGCAGTATTTT.

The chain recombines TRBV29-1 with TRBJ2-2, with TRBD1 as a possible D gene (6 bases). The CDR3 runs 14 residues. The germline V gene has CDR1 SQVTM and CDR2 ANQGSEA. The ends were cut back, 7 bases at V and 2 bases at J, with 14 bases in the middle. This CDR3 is CSEPRTENTGELFF. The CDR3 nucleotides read TGCAGCGAACCACGGACAGAAAACACCGGGGAGCTGTTTTTT.

CDR3 in amino acids: CASSPPWPGDTEAFF. As DNA, the CDR3 is TGTGCCAGCTCACCGCCATGGCCGGGGGACACTGAAGCTTTCTTT. The chain has TRBV18 and TRBJ1-1; possibly TRBD1 for D (5 bases). Trimming took off 3 bases at V and 3 bases at J, with 14 bases between the two ends. CDR1 and CDR2 (germline): KGHSH, LQKENI. The CDR3 has 15 amino acids.

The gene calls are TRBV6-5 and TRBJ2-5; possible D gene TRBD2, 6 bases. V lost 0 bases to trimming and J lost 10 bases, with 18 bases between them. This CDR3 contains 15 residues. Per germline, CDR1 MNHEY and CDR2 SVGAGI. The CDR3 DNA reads TGTGCCAGCAGTTACTCTACCGGGAGCTCGGGGAGCCAGTACTTC. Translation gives CASSYSTGSSGSQYF.

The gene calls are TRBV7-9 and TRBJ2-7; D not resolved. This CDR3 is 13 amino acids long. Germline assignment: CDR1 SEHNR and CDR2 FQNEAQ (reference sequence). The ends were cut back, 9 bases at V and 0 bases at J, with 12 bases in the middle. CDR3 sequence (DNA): TGTGCCAGTTCGCGCGCAAACTCCTACGAGCAGTACTTC. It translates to CASSRANSYEQYF.

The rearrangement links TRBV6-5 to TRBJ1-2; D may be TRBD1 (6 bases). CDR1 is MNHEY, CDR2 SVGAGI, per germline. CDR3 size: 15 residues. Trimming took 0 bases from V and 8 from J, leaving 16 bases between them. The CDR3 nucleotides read TGTGCCAGCAGTTACTCGGGGGCCGGGGCCGGGGGCTACACCTTC. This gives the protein CASSYSGAGAGGYTF.

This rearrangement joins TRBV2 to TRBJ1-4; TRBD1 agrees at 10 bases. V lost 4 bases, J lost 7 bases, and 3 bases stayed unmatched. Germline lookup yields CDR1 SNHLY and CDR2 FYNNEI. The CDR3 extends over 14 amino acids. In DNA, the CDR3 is TGTGCCAGCAGTGCCGACAGGGGGCCTGAAAAACTGTTTTTT. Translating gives CASSADRGPEKLFF.

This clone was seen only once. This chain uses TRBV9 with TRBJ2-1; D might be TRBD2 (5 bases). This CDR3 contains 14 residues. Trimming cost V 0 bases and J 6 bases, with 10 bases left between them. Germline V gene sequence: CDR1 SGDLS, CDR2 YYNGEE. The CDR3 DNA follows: TGTGCCAGCAGCGTAGAAGCTAGCCGCAATGAGCAGTTCTTC. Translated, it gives CASSVEASRNEQFF.

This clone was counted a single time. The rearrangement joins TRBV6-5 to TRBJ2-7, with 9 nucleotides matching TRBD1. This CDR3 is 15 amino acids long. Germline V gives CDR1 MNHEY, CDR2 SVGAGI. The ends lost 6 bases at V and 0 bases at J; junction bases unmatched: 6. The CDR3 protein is CASSPGTGSSYEQYF. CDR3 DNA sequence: TGTGCCAGCAGCCCCGGGACAGGGAGCTCCTACGAGCAGTACTTC.

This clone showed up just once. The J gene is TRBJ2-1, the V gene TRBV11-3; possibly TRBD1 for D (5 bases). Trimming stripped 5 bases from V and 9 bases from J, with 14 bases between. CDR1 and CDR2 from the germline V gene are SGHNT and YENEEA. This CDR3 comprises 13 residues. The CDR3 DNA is TGTGCCAGCAGCCGAGCTGTGGGGCGTGAGCAGTTCTTC. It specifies CASSRAVGREQFF.

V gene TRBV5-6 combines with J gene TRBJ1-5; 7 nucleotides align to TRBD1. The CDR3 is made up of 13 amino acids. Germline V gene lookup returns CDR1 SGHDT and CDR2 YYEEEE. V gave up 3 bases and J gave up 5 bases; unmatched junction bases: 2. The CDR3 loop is CASSWGTDQPQHF. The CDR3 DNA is TGTGCCAGCAGCTGGGGGACAGATCAGCCCCAGCATTTT.

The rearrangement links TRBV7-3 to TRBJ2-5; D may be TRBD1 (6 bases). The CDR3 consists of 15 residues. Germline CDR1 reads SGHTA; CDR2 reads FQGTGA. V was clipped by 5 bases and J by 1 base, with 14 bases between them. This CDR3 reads CASSPEGTSQETQYF. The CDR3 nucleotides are TGTGCCAGCAGCCCAGAAGGGACAAGCCAAGAGACCCAGTACTTC. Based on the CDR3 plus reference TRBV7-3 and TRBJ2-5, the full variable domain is GAGVSQTPSNKVTEKGKYVELRCDPISGHTALYWYRQSLGQGPEFLIYFQGTGAADDSGLPNDRFFAVRPEGSVSTLKIQRTERGDSAVYLCASSPEGTSQETQYFGPGTRLLVL.

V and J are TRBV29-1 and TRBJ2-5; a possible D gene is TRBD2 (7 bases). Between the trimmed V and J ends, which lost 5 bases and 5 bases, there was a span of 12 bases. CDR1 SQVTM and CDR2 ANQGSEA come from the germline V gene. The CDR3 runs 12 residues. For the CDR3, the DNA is TGCAGCGTTAGGGGGGGACGGGAGACCCAGTACTTC. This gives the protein CSVRGGRETQYF.

The CDR3 DNA sequence: TGCGCCAGCAGTCCGTCCCCAGATACGCAGTATTTT. Translation: CASSPSPDTQYF. The J gene is TRBJ2-3, the V gene TRBV23-1; D gene uncertain. TRBV23-1 is noted as an ORF with a role that remains uncertain. Trimming removed 4 bases from V and 4 bases from J, with 6 bases in between. This CDR3 has 12 amino acids.

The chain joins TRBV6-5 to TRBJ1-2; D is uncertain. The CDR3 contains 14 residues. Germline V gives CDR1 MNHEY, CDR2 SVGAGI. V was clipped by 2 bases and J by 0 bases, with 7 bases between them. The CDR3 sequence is CASSYIGTNYGYTF. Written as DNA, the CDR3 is TGTGCCAGCAGTTACATCGGGACTAACTATGGCTACACCTTC.

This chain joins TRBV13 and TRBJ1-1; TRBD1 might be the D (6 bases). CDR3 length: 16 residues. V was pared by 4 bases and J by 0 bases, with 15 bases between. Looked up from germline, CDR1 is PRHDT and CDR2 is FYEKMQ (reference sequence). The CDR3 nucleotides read TGTGCCAGCAGCTCCCGGGGGGGGCTGATGAACACTGAAGCTTTCTTT. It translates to CASSSRGGLMNTEAFF. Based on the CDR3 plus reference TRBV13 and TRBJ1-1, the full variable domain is AAGVIQSPRHLIKEKRETATLKCYPIPRHDTVYWYQQGPGQDPQFLISFYEKMQSDKGSIPDRFSAQQFSDYHSELNMSSLELGDSALYFCASSSRGGLMNTEAFFGQGTRLTVV.

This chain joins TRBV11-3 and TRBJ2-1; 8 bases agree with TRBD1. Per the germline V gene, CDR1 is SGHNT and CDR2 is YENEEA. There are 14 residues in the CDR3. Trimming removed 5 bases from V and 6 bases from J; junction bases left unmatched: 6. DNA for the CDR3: TGTGCCAGCAGCAGACAGGGGATAGGCAATGAGCAGTTCTTC. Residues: CASSRQGIGNEQFF.

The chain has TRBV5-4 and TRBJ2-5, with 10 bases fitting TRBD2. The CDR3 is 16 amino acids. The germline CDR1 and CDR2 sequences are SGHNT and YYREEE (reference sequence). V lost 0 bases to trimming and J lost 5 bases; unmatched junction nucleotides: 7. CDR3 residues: CASSLGAGGPEETQYF. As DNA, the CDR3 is TGTGCCAGCAGCTTGGGAGCGGGGGGGCCTGAGGAGACCCAGTACTTC.

CDR3 region: CASSLVPGMVSGNTIYF. Here the CDR3 DNA reads TGTGCCAGCAGCTTGGTTCCGGGTATGGTATCTGGAAACACCATATATTTT. The chain couples TRBV5-6 to TRBJ1-3; D not certain. Looked up from germline, CDR1 is SGHDT and CDR2 is YYEEEE. The ends were cut back, 0 bases at V and 1 base at J, with 14 bases in the middle. The CDR3 extends over 17 amino acids.